The 27 T cell receptor beta chains below were found in one sample sequenced in a study of control samples from healthy donors and cancer patients. Profiling relied on immunoSEQ multiplex PCR, and the TCRdb table lists in-frame clones only, not all of them. The repertoire holds more than 140,000 clones, with 94% as singletons. The sample comprised blood. All receptors derive from a middle-aged man in good health.

The chain carries TRBV9 and TRBJ1-1; no clear D gene. V dropped 3 bases and J dropped 1 base, with 7 bases sitting between them. CDR3 length equals 13 residues. Germline loops: CDR1 SGDLS, CDR2 YYNGEE. CDR3 DNA sequence: TGTGCCAGCAGCGGACCGGCGAACACTGAAGCTTTCTTT. Translation: CASSGPANTEAFF. Full variable domain (outside the CDR3, taken from reference TRBV9 and TRBJ1-1): DSGVTQTPKHLITATGQRVTLRCSPRSGDLSVYWYQQSLDQGLQFLIQYYNGEERAKGNILERFSAQQFPDLHSELNLSSLELGDSALYFCASSGPANTEAFFGQGTRLTVV.

The sample holds one count of this clone. The chain is built from TRBV28 and TRBJ1-2, with D possibly TRBD1 on 6 matching bases. CDR3 size: 12 residues. Per the germline V gene, CDR1 is MDHEN and CDR2 is SYDVKM. The ends were cut back, 10 bases at V and 6 bases at J, with 15 bases in the middle. Here the CDR3 DNA reads TGTGCCACCCGAGGGGGAATTGATGGCTACACCTTC. Translated, it gives CATRGGIDGYTF.

The V and J genes are TRBV28 and TRBJ2-3, with D possibly being TRBD1 (7 bases). The V gene's germline CDR1 is MDHEN and CDR2 SYDVKM. The CDR3 loop spans 17 amino acids. Trimming left V 1 base short and J 2 bases short, with 16 bases between. CDR3 nucleotide sequence: TGTGCCAGCAGTTTATTCAGGGGGGAGACCTACACAGATACGCAGTATTTT. Its protein is CASSLFRGETYTDTQYF.

The chain is built from TRBV6-5 and TRBJ2-7; 7 bases agree with TRBD1. The CDR3 runs 15 residues. V gave up 6 bases and J gave up 2 bases; unmatched junction bases: 10. Germline V CDR1 and CDR2: MNHEY, SVGAGI. CDR3 sequence reads: CASRMDRSTPYEQYF. In DNA, the CDR3 is TGTGCCAGCAGGATGGACAGGTCAACCCCCTACGAGCAGTACTTC.

This sequence joins TRBV9 and TRBJ2-2; D is uncertain. From germline, CDR1 is SGDLS and CDR2 YYNGEE. The CDR3 covers 15 residues. Trimming shortened V by 0 bases and J by 2 bases, and 8 bases separated the two germline ends. This chain's CDR3 is CASSVEGRNTGELFF. The CDR3 DNA follows: TGTGCCAGCAGCGTAGAGGGTAGAAACACCGGGGAGCTGTTTTTT.

The rearrangement links TRBV6-5 to TRBJ1-5, with D unresolved. In germline, CDR1 is MNHEY, CDR2 SVGAGI. The length of the CDR3 is 12 residues. Trimming stripped 4 bases from V and 4 bases from J, with 5 bases between. The CDR3 DNA sequence: TGTGCCAGCAGTTCCATTAATCAGCCCCAGCATTTT. Its protein product is CASSSINQPQHF.

The chain has TRBV18 and TRBJ2-5; weak D call: TRBD1 (6 bases). V dropped 6 bases and J dropped 2 bases, with 7 bases sitting between them. From germline, CDR1 is KGHSH and CDR2 LQKENI. CDR3 length equals 12 residues. The CDR3 is CASSDSQETQYF. DNA of the CDR3: TGTGCCAGCTCGGACAGTCAAGAGACCCAGTACTTC.

This rearrangement joins TRBV9 to TRBJ1-5, with D unclear. The CDR3 spans 14 residues. Trimming cost V 0 bases and J 0 bases, with 4 bases left between them. The germline V gene has CDR1 SGDLS and CDR2 YYNGEE. CDR3: CASSVVDSNQPQHF. The CDR3 DNA is TGTGCCAGCAGCGTAGTGGATAGCAATCAGCCCCAGCATTTT.

The CDR3 nucleotides read TGCAGCGTTGAAGATCTGGGGTACGACACTGAAGCTTTCTTT. Translated: CSVEDLGYDTEAFF. The chain recombines TRBV29-1 with TRBJ1-1; no clear D gene. The CDR3 spans 14 residues. Trimming removed 0 bases at V and 3 bases at J, with 11 bases between. Germline V gene sequence: CDR1 SQVTM, CDR2 ANQGSEA.

The CDR3 sequence: CASSLLALTGFEQYF. The CDR3 coding sequence is TGTGCCAGCAGTTTACTCGCCCTAACAGGGTTCGAGCAGTACTTC. This chain connects TRBV27 to TRBJ2-7; TRBD1 is a possible D gene (6 bases). The ends were cut back, 2 bases at V and 6 bases at J, with 17 bases in the middle. Germline V lookup: CDR1 MNHEY, CDR2 SMNVEV (reference sequence). The CDR3 consists of 15 residues.

This clone was recorded only once. The V and J genes are TRBV18 and TRBJ1-1, with D uncertain. Germline V gene data show CDR1 as KGHSH and CDR2 as LQKENI. CDR3 length equals 13 residues. V dropped 1 base and J dropped 6 bases, with 9 bases sitting between them. As DNA, the CDR3 is TGTGCCAGCTCACCACAGACTTTGGCTGAAGCTTTCTTT. Translation gives CASSPQTLAEAFF.

The rearrangement uses TRBV10-1 and TRBJ1-5, with 7 bases aligning to TRBD1. The CDR3 is made up of 14 amino acids. The germline CDR1 and CDR2 sequences are WNHNN and SYGVQD (reference sequence). J lost 0 bases, V lost 8 bases, and 4 bases had no gene match. CDR3 nucleotides: TGCGCCAGCCCCGAGGGGGCTAGCAATCAGCCCCAGCATTTT. This translates into CASPEGASNQPQHF.

The rearrangement uses TRBV27 and TRBJ2-7; D gene ambiguous. The CDR3 has 15 residues. Germline values: CDR1 MNHEY, CDR2 SMNVEV (reference sequence). V lost 6 bases to trimming and J lost 4 bases, with 19 bases between them. CDR3 loop: CASSLRARNLYEQYF. The DNA for the CDR3 is TGTGCCAGCAGCCTCCGGGCCCGAAACCTTTACGAGCAGTACTTC.

The table lists this clone with many counts. The V and J genes are TRBV7-6 and TRBJ1-2, with 8 positions matching TRBD1. With 5 bases clipped from V and 5 bases from J, the junction kept 13 bases outside the gene matches. Per the germline V gene, CDR1 is SGHVS and CDR2 is FNYEAQ. This CDR3 spans 16 amino acids. This chain's CDR3 is CASSPGQADSGYGYTF. CDR3 sequence (DNA): TGTGCCAGCAGCCCGGGACAGGCGGACTCTGGGTATGGCTACACCTTC.

The chain carries TRBV10-3 and TRBJ1-3; TRBD1 is a possible D gene (6 bases). The V gene lost 0 bases and the J gene lost 2 bases, with 14 bases spanning the gap. The CDR3 is made up of 17 amino acids. In germline, CDR1 is ENHRY, CDR2 SYGVKD. The DNA of the CDR3 is TGTGCCATCAGTGAGTCTAAGACCGGGACAACTGGAAACACCATATATTTT. Encoded protein: CAISESKTGTTGNTIYF.

This sequence joins TRBV5-1 and TRBJ1-2; perhaps TRBD1 as D (5 bases). The CDR3 is 13 residues long. The V and J ends lost 5 bases and 5 bases respectively, with 13 bases between them. Germline V CDR1 and CDR2: SGHRS, YFSETQ. DNA for the CDR3: TGCGCCAGCAGTTCCGGGACGTCGTATGGCTACACCTTC. The encoded protein is CASSSGTSYGYTF.

In this sample, this clone turned up once. The V call is TRBV6-6, the J call TRBJ2-2; a weak D match, TRBD1 (5 bases). The germline V gene has CDR1 MNHNY and CDR2 SVGAGI (reference sequence). V dropped 6 bases and J dropped 5 bases, with 19 bases sitting between them. The CDR3 totals 16 residues. CDR3 residues: CASRPQGGQGTGELFF. DNA for the CDR3: TGTGCCAGCAGGCCCCAGGGCGGTCAGGGTACCGGGGAGCTGTTTTTT.

The CDR3 coding sequence is TGTGCCAGCAGTTACTCGGTCAGGGGAAGGCAGACCCAGTACTTC. Amino acids: CASSYSVRGRQTQYF. The chain links TRBV6-5 to TRBJ2-5; a weak D match, TRBD1 (6 bases). The germline V gene has CDR1 MNHEY and CDR2 SVGAGI. This CDR3 is built from 15 residues. Trimming stripped 0 bases from V and 6 bases from J, with 14 bases between.

The chain has TRBV13 and TRBJ1-6; D is unclear. Germline V gene data show CDR1 as PRHDT and CDR2 as FYEKMQ (reference sequence). The V end was cut by 6 bases, the J end by 1 base, with 10 bases between. This CDR3 has 15 residues. CDR3 protein: CASSSGRSYNSPLHF. In nucleotides, the CDR3 is TGTGCCAGCAGTTCCGGCAGGTCCTATAATTCACCCCTCCACTTT. Looking up the rest from reference TRBV13 and TRBJ1-6 gives the full variable domain: AAGVIQSPRHLIKEKRETATLKCYPIPRHDTVYWYQQGPGQDPQFLISFYEKMQSDKGSIPDRFSAQQFSDYHSELNMSSLELGDSALYFCASSSGRSYNSPLHFGNGTRLTVT.

The rearrangement joins TRBV6-5 to TRBJ1-4; no clear D. Germline values: CDR1 MNHEY, CDR2 SVGAGI. The CDR3 loop spans 14 amino acids. V shed 0 bases and J shed 4 bases, with 6 bases lying between them. The CDR3 coding sequence is TGTGCCAGCAGTTACTCGGCGGTTAATGAAAAACTGTTTTTT. Translating gives CASSYSAVNEKLFF.

The chain uses TRBV5-6 and TRBJ2-7; possibly TRBD1 or TRBD2 for D (5 bases each). The V end lost 0 bases, the J end lost 6 bases, and 7 bases lay between the germline ends. Germline V gene sequence: CDR1 SGHDT, CDR2 YYEEEE. CDR3 size: 12 residues. CDR3 in amino acids: CASSLVGAEQYF. CDR3 coding DNA: TGTGCCAGCAGCTTGGTCGGGGCCGAGCAGTACTTC.

This chain connects TRBV6-5 to TRBJ1-5; D is perhaps TRBD1 (6 bases). Between the trimmed V and J ends, which lost 0 bases and 5 bases, there was a span of 8 bases. Germline V gives CDR1 MNHEY, CDR2 SVGAGI. There are 14 residues in the CDR3. CDR3 protein: CASSYSSGDQPQHF. The CDR3 DNA reads as TGTGCCAGCAGTTACTCTTCAGGGGATCAGCCCCAGCATTTT.

The chain recombines TRBV9 with TRBJ2-3, with D hard to call. Germline-derived CDR1 and CDR2 are SGDLS and YYNGEE. The CDR3 is 15 amino acids. The V gene lost 0 bases and the J gene lost 5 bases, with 13 bases spanning the gap. CDR3 residues: CASSVGNSWRDTQYF. CDR3 sequence (DNA): TGTGCCAGCAGCGTAGGTAACTCTTGGAGAGATACGCAGTATTTT.

The V and J genes are TRBV11-3 and TRBJ2-1; D tentatively reads TRBD1 or TRBD2 (5 bases each). V was clipped by 4 bases and J by 9 bases, with 13 bases between them. Looked up from germline, CDR1 is SGHNT and CDR2 is YENEEA. The CDR3 has 13 amino acids. CDR3 protein: CASSSRDPGEQFF. The DNA of the CDR3 is TGTGCCAGCAGCTCCCGGGACCCTGGTGAGCAGTTCTTC.

The chain combines TRBV9 with TRBJ1-5; D gene unclear. Germline V gives CDR1 SGDLS, CDR2 YYNGEE. The CDR3 is 14 residues long. Trimming shortened V by 3 bases and J by 3 bases, and 10 bases separated the two germline ends. For the CDR3, the DNA is TGTGCCAGCAGCGCGCCTGGTGACAATCAGCCCCAGCATTTT. This sequence encodes CASSAPGDNQPQHF.

This chain uses TRBV30 with TRBJ2-2; D remains ambiguous. With 2 bases removed from V and 6 bases from J, the gap between germline ends came to 10 bases. The CDR3 is 13 residues long. From germline, CDR1 is GTSNPN and CDR2 SVGIG (reference sequence). CDR3: CAWSPLLAGELFF. The CDR3 DNA follows: TGTGCCTGGAGTCCTTTACTGGCCGGGGAGCTGTTTTTT.

The chain employs TRBV15 and TRBJ2-7, with a possible D match to TRBD1 (6 bases). Deletions cut 2 bases from V and 1 base from J, with 12 bases between. The germline V gene encodes CDR1 LNHNV and CDR2 YYDKDF (reference sequence). This CDR3 spans 15 amino acids. The CDR3 here is CATSRYYDRSYEQYF. CDR3 sequence (DNA): TGTGCCACCAGCAGATACTACGACAGGTCCTACGAGCAGTACTTC.